Here is one T cell receptor beta chain with its context. It lacks a known antigen. No base quality values were provided; no much bigger clone lies one nucleotide off. Libraries were constructed by the immunoSEQ multiplex PCR assay. For the multiplex PCR, a mixture combining 60 forward primers for TCR Vbeta segments and 13 reverse primers for TCR Jbeta segments was used. The CDR3 region of rearranged TCR beta genes was amplified from genomic DNA with a multiplex PCR assay. The amplified TCR beta libraries were sequenced on the Illumina HiSeq System as 87-base-pair reads. The original pipeline was this. A later analysis tallied approximately 87 million unique TCR beta chains across the 550 to 850 repertoires, and around 12 million of those chains were shared by two or more donors. A nearest-neighbor algorithm error-corrected the raw reads and collapsed the reads into unique sequences, merging closely related sequences to remove PCR and sequencing errors. To assign V, D and J gene segments, CDR3 sequences were aligned to IMGT reference sequences. For a sequence to be retained, a match of at least six nucleotides was required to both a V gene segment and a J gene segment. A rearrangement counted as productive if the CDR3 had no stop codons and remained in frame with V and J, and every other rearrangement counted as non-productive. CDR3 was defined according to IMGT convention as the region running from the second conserved V-encoded cysteine to the conserved J-encoded phenylalanine. The earlier analysis of 587 of the donors excluded sequences that lacked an unambiguous match to a single V gene segment. An earlier analysis of a few hundred of the donors called V segments functional above 56.7% productive rearrangements and segregating when the between-donor standard deviation exceeded 5%. A statistical classification framework was built to diagnose cytomegalovirus status from the catalog of TCR beta chain sequences. In a later analysis, TCR nucleotide sequences were compared against IMGT/GENE-DB human TR gene sequences so that V and J genes could be assigned. A later analysis assigned CDR3 sequences and most-parsimonious VDJ recombination scenarios with the TCRdist pipeline. A later analysis defined each TCR beta chain by its CDR3 amino acid sequence plus V-gene family, and excluded reads lacking a unique V-gene family. To address suspected cross-contamination and a sequencing artifact, a later analysis removed around 600 highly shared, low-generation-probability nucleotide sequences. For each public chain, a later analysis derived a clonal expansion index from normalized ranks of inferred template counts within each repertoire. In a later analysis, generation probabilities were computed using a VDJ recombination model fitted to out-of-frame rearrangements, and the results were checked against IGoR. A later analysis scored TCR-TCR, TCR-HLA and TCR-CMV co-occurrence with hypergeometric tests, applying a repertoire-size bias correction to TCR pairs. To estimate false discovery rates, a later analysis permuted the HLA or CMV assignments 20 times. A later analysis grouped co-occurring TCRs with DBSCAN, adding TCRdist sequence similarity when clustering within HLA-allele-positive subsets. For co-occurrence clustering, repertoires with fewer than 30,000 or more than 120,000 public chains were excluded, along with about five repertoires with anomalous nucleotide sharing. TCRdb holds this immuneACCESS table with in-frame rearrangements only. Some clones are missing; in checked studies, unresolved V genes explain under half, and the rest has no known cause. V, J and clone size are those of that table, while D and trimming were read from the DNA. Across this sample there are some 250,000 clones, with around 80% seen only once. The leading ten clones occupy around 8.3% of the sample.

The cohort comprised fewer than 750 healthy bone marrow donors. At the time of sampling, all cohort members were nominally healthy, though unrecorded immune exposures were likely present. The donor tested CMV seropositive and was one of the 289 seropositive cohort members. A peripheral blood sample was collected from each donor, and TCR beta sequencing was performed on peripheral blood mononuclear cells. The Qiagen DNeasy Blood Extraction Kit was used to extract genomic DNA from the blood cell samples. This record comes from a study of cytomegalovirus exposure and HLA in healthy donors (dated by TCRdb to between 2016 and 2019). Looking at the study overall: An earlier analysis of roughly 630 of the donors reported about 250 Gb of sequence data and some 120 million unique TCR beta sequences from roughly 200 million T cells. An earlier analysis of 587 of the donors used high-throughput TCR beta sequencing to judge whether each TCR beta V gene segment behaved as functional or pseudogenic. In a later analysis, previously published TCR beta repertoires from more than 500 donors were re-analyzed and high-resolution HLA genotyping was added so that TCR occurrence patterns could be studied. A later genetic analysis took genome-wide SNP genotypes for about three fifths of the 666 donors and used that subset as a discovery cohort. Rather than using new phenotypic data, the later analysis identified candidate immune exposures from TCR beta sequences and from how often those sequences occurred across donors. Every discovery cohort repertoire had been produced on one sequencing platform. Of the 300 to 450 genotyped donors, 65% to 90% fell in the genetic ancestry cluster associated with self-reported Caucasian donors. In addition to the first cohort of 666 subjects, a separate validation cohort of around 110 different subjects was used. Across roughly 420 genotyped donors of the cohort, an average of about 240,000 unique TCR beta nucleotide sequences per donor were sequenced, and roughly 18% of those sequences were non-productive. Approximately 300 gigabases of sequencing data and 80 million or so unique TCR sequences were included in an early release covering about 620 HLA-typed donors. The T cell repertoires of around 730 subjects were profiled by immunosequencing and related to cytomegalovirus serostatus. To predict cytomegalovirus infection status, the study brought together high-throughput TCR immunosequencing, statistical association of individual TCRs with disease status, and machine learning. The study was designed to test whether signatures of past pathogen exposure could be identified by cataloging public T cell receptors. Alongside the repertoire data, information on donor age, sex, ethnicity and CMV serostatus was compiled. Both class I and class II loci were covered by HLA typing, at four-digit resolution. Because of strong linkage in the cohort, roughly 5 DR-DQ haplotypes were treated as single units for association and clustering. The number of donors typed differed by locus, with 629-630 for A, B, C, DRB1 and DQB1, around 500 for DQA1, over 600 for DPA1, and under 490 for DPB1.

CDR1 and CDR2 are drawn from the germline V gene: ENHRY, SYGVKD. CDR3 length: 14 amino acids, cysteine to phenylalanine. Kept here is only the CDR3 DNA, which spans 42 bases and is read in frame from base 1. The junction shows trimming of 4 bases on V and 3 bases on J, plus 13 bases between the germline ends. Broader findings and caveats from the paper: Several of the top co-occurrence clusters appeared to be linked to parvovirus B19, influenza, CMV and Epstein-Barr virus, according to a later analysis. HLA typing was unavailable for some donors at each locus, so association tests used only the typed subset. Broadly in line with IMGT annotations, most TCR beta V segments showed up in productive rearrangements about 87% or about 30% of the time in an earlier analysis of approximately 640 of the donors. Linkage disequilibrium might explain the correlated functional status among segregating V segments, but an unknown experimental factor could not be ruled out. In a later genetic analysis, a missense DCLRE1C variant was associated with V-gene and J-gene trimming of TCR beta chains, and the association was replicated in an independent cohort. Because counts were too low, about 18 rarely observed V segments, including chromosome 9 orphons, were left out of the earlier analysis of approximately 580 of the donors. Most CMV-associated TCR beta chains appeared to be HLA-restricted in a later analysis, and the HLA associations seemed to be driven largely by CMV exposure. The sequencing pipeline was judged likely to have produced a cluster of highly shared sequence variants as a technical artifact. In a later analysis, HLA-associated TCR beta chains showed more clonal expansion and lower generation probabilities than non-associated chains that were equally common. While some public TCRs were present in many individuals, most TCR sequences turned up only very rarely across donors. Assigning TCR associations to individual alleles was difficult when HLA alleles, especially DR and DQ, strongly co-occurred. In a later analysis, some 18,000 TCR beta sequences were associated with specific HLA alleles at a false discovery rate of 0.05. In vitro tests confirmed that a few of the cytomegalovirus-associated TCR beta chains recognize cytomegalovirus antigens. Immune exposure information for the cohort was limited to CMV serostatus. The authors suggested that the approach could potentially be generalized to other disease states and immunological phenotypes. In this cohort, only TCR beta chains were sequenced, and detectable features were limited by the absence of alpha or paired-chain data. A further reported finding was that TCR beta sequences accurately predicted the HLA-A and HLA-B alleles for most subjects in the first cohort. The study gave a list of about 150 TCR beta chains associated with cytomegalovirus. Roughly uniform sequencing depth across donors was assumed in presence/absence analyses, although this assumption may not hold. The 87-base-pair reads could not distinguish some IMGT-functional V segments, including TRBV6-2 and TRBV6-3, so those segments were excluded. In a later analysis, TCR association rates were found to vary across HLA loci, with the most associated TCRs seen for DRB1 alleles and the fewest for HLA-C alleles. Compared with the roughly 600-donor mean, donors in an Asian-associated ancestry cluster had fewer N-insertions in productive TCRs, according to a later genetic analysis. In both the original and validation cohorts, the classifier was reported to diagnose cytomegalovirus status with high specificity and sensitivity.

This clonotype was sampled from a woman aged 60-75 years in good health and CMV-seropositive. This receptor chain uses TRBV10-3 and TRBJ2-7; a tentative D match to TRBD2 spans 7 bases. Specimen: PBMCs. Here the CDR3 is given as CAISVGGAGYEQYF. The nucleotides read TGTGCCATCAGTGTTGGGGGGGCGGGCTACGAGCAGTACTTC.